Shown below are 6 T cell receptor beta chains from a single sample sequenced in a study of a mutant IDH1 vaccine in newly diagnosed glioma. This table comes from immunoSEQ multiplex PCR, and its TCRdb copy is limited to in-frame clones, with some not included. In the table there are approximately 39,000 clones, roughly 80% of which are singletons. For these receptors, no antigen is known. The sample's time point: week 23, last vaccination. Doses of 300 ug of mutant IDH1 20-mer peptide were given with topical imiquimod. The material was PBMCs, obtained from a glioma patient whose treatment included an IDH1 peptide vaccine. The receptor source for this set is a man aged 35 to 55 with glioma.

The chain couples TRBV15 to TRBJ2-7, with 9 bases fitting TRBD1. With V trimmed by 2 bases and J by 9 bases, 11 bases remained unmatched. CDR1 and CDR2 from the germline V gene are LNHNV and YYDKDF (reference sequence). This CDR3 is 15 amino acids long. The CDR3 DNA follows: TGTGCCACCAGCAGATGGGACAGGGAGAGTAGAGTGCAGTACTTC. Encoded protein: CATSRWDRESRVQYF.

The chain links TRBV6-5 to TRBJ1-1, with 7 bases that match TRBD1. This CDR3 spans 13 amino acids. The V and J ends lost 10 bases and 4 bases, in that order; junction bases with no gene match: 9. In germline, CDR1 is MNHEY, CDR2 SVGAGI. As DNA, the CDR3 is TGTGCCACAGCCAGGGGGGGCGGCACTGAAGCTTTCTTT. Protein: CATARGGGTEAFF.

The CDR3 DNA is TGTGCCAGCAGTAGCGGGAGGACCCCCTACGAGCAGTACTTC. The encoded protein is CASSSGRTPYEQYF. This chain links TRBV2 with TRBJ2-7; the match to TRBD2 covers 9 bases. The CDR3 is 14 residues long. The germline gives CDR1 SNHLY, CDR2 FYNNEI. With 5 bases clipped from V and 2 bases from J, the junction kept 4 bases outside the gene matches.

Here the CDR3 reads CASSFGTYTQYF. The CDR3 nucleotides are TGTGCCAGCAGCTTCGGGACTTATACGCAGTATTTT. This chain links TRBV7-2 with TRBJ2-3; possible D gene TRBD2, 6 bases. This CDR3 comprises 12 residues. V lost 3 bases and J lost 7, with 8 bases in between. Germline values: CDR1 SGHTA, CDR2 FQGNSA.

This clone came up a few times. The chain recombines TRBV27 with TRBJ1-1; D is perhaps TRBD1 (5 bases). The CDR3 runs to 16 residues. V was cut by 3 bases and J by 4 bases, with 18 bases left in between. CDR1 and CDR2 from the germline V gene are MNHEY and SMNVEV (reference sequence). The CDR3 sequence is CASSFFPLQAATEAFF. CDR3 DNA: TGTGCCAGCAGTTTTTTCCCCCTACAGGCGGCCACTGAAGCTTTCTTT.

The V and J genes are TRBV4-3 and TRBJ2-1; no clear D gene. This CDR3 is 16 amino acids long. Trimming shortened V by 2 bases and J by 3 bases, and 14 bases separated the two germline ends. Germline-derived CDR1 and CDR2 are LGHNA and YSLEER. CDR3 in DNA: TGCGCCAGCAGCCAATCCCTCGTAAACTTCTACAATGAGCAGTTCTTC. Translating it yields CASSQSLVNFYNEQFF.